The next 6 T cell receptor beta chains were all read from a single sample in a study of blood T cell repertoires in COVID-19. The assay was immunoSEQ multiplex PCR, and TCRdb's table has in-frame clones only and misses some. The top ten hold 7% to 9% of the sample, which has over 100,000 clones, approximately 85% seen once. Sequencing was performed on peripheral blood. The receptor set was obtained from a man between 65 and 85 years old with acute or convalescent COVID-19.

The rearrangement links TRBV19 to TRBJ1-6; 9 bases are shared with TRBD1. Germline CDR1 and CDR2: LNHDA and SQIVND (reference sequence). The CDR3 has 13 amino acids. Trimming took 3 bases from V and 9 from J; bases not matched to a gene: 0. In nucleotides, the CDR3 is TGTGCCAGTAGTATGACAGGGGGTTCACCCCTCCACTTT. It encodes CASSMTGGSPLHF.

This clone appeared once. This chain links TRBV24-1 with TRBJ2-7, with a possible D match to TRBD1 (6 bases). The length of the CDR3 is 13 residues. Germline loops: CDR1 KGHDR, CDR2 SFDVKD. The germline V and J ends were trimmed by 1 base and 4 bases, with 7 bases remaining between them. The DNA of the CDR3 is TGTGCCACCAGTGATTTTCAGGGGTACGAGCAGTACTTC. Encoded protein: CATSDFQGYEQYF.

The rearrangement joins TRBV7-2 to TRBJ2-7, with TRBD2 as a possible D gene (7 bases). V lost 2 bases and J lost 1, with 12 bases in between. Germline loops: CDR1 SGHTA, CDR2 FQGNSA. CDR3 length: 15 amino acids. The CDR3, as DNA: TGTGCCAGCAGCTTAACCCGGGGGGCTTCCTACGAGCAGTACTTC. Encoded protein: CASSLTRGASYEQYF. The full variable domain, with the rest looked up from reference TRBV7-2 and TRBJ2-7, is GAGVSQSPSNKVTEKGKDVELRCDPISGHTALYWYRQSLGQGLEFLIYFQGNSAPDKSGLPSDRFSAERTGGSVSTLTIQRTQQEDSAVYLCASSLTRGASYEQYFGPGTRLTVT.

This clone was recorded once. V and J are TRBV28 and TRBJ2-5; the D gene is possibly TRBD2 (5 bases). The CDR3 is 16 amino acids. The V end was cut by 4 bases, the J end by 4 bases, with 19 bases between. From germline, CDR1 is MDHEN and CDR2 SYDVKM. Written as DNA, the CDR3 is TGTGCCAGCAGTTCCGGGAAACCCGGACGGGGAGAGACCCAGTACTTC. Amino acids: CASSSGKPGRGETQYF.

The rearrangement links TRBV14 to TRBJ2-7, with D perhaps matching TRBD1 (6 bases). This CDR3 is 15 amino acids long. Germline V gene lookup returns CDR1 SGHDN and CDR2 FVKESK. V lost 10 bases, J lost 1 base, and 20 bases lay in between. CDR3 bases: TGTGCCATCATAGAGGGACACATAGGTTCCTACGAGCAGTACTTC. Its translation is CAIIEGHIGSYEQYF.

The V gene is TRBV2, the J gene TRBJ1-5; 7 bases fit TRBD1. Germline trimming cut 4 bases from V and 5 bases from J; bases unmatched to any gene: 8. There are 15 residues in the CDR3. Germline V gives CDR1 SNHLY, CDR2 FYNNEI. CDR3: CASSGGTESYQPQHF. The CDR3 DNA follows: TGTGCCAGCAGTGGAGGGACAGAATCTTATCAGCCCCAGCATTTT. Combining the CDR3 with reference TRBV2 and TRBJ1-5 gives the whole variable domain EPEVTQTPSHQVTQMGQEVILRCVPISNHLYFYWYRQILGQKVEFLVSFYNNEISEKSEIFDDQFSVERPDGSNFTLKIRSTKLEDSAMYFCASSGGTESYQPQHFGDGTRLSIL.